This T cell receptor (beta chain) was recovered during a study of OX40 agonist ivuxolimab in advanced cancers. This CDR3 comprises 13 residues. CDR1 and CDR2 from the germline V gene are SGHVS and FQNEAQ. The V end lost 2 bases, the J end lost 2 bases, and 7 bases lay between the germline ends. TCRdb keeps only in-frame clones here, not all; method: immunoSEQ multiplex PCR. The data contain about 46,000 clones, roughly 90% of them singletons. The TCR sequence derives from an adult with an advanced solid tumor such as melanoma, head and neck, liver or kidney cancer. The starting material was CD4+ or CD8+ T cells sorted from blood, obtained in a trial of the OX40 agonist ivuxolimab. The chain uses TRBV7-8 and TRBJ2-7; D gene uncertain. The CDR3 DNA sequence: TGTGCCAGCAGCTTAAGGGATACCTACGAGCAGTACGTC. The encoded protein is CASSLRDTYEQYV.